This entry is about one T cell receptor beta chain. Its antigen remains unidentified. The length of the CDR3 is 15 residues. Germline CDR1 reads SGHNT; CDR2 reads YENEEA. Trimming shortened V by 2 bases and J by 0 bases, and 10 bases separated the two germline ends. This sample was taken from a study of brain metastases from non-small cell lung cancer. Study-wide results and limits: Expanded T-cell clones appeared in about 70% of brain metastases over primaries. Brain metastases shared most TCR repertoire with primaries, with sparse T cells. Brain metastases had lower T-cell infiltration than primary tumors.

Profiling relied on immunoSEQ multiplex PCR, and the TCRdb table lists in-frame clones only, not all of them. The sample has 430 or so clones, around 92% seen once. This TCR was sampled from a donor aged 40 or over with non-small cell lung cancer. The source material was primary lung tumor tissue. This chain links TRBV11-3 with TRBJ1-1; D possibly corresponds to TRBD1 (5 bases). CDR3 coding DNA: TGTGCCAGCAGCTTACCCGGGGGGTTGAACACTGAAGCTTTCTTT. Its translation: CASSLPGGLNTEAFF.